The 10 T cell receptor beta chains in this list originate from one sample, sequenced in a study of human T cells and chemical hapten exposure. TCRdb fed the RACE reads into MiXCR, producing one record per CDR3 protein. Of roughly 40,000 distinct CDR3 sequences in the sample, about an eighth were seen once. The time point here: patch test 3, about 24 weeks after DPC sensitization. The treatment here: therapeutic diphenylcyclopropenone sensitization with weekly scalp DPC. The authors extracted total RNA from unfractionated whole blood. The source material was whole blood, sampled in connection with sensitization to the hapten diphenylcyclopropenone (DPC). Receptors were obtained from a woman aged 40 to 49 with alopecia areata. Some clones in this sample may be carry-over from other donors' samples.

There are many counts of this clonotype. The rearrangement links TRBV28 to TRBJ1-2; no reliable D call. This CDR3 comprises 12 residues. Trimming shortened V by 2 bases and J by 4 bases, and 5 bases separated the two germline ends. Germline CDR1 is MDHEN and CDR2 is SYDVKM. The CDR3 is CASSLISYGYTF. The CDR3 nucleotides read TGTGCCAGCAGTTTAATCAGCTATGGCTACACCTTC.

This clonotype was counted at least ten times. The rearrangement links TRBV29-1 to TRBJ2-1; 10 bases are a match to TRBD2. The ends lost 7 bases at V and 8 bases at J; junction bases unmatched: 8. CDR1 SQVTM and CDR2 ANQGSEA come from the germline V gene. CDR3 length: 13 residues. The CDR3 coding sequence is TGCAGCGCCCAACTAGCGGGGCGGCATGAGCAGTTCTTC. The encoded protein is CSAQLAGRHEQFF.

Concerning this clonotype itself: A read error is possible here, since a much larger clone lies one base away. V and J are TRBV29-1 and TRBJ2-7, with D perhaps TRBD1 (5 bases). CDR3 length: 12 amino acids. The germline gives CDR1 SQVTM, CDR2 ANQGSEA. CDR3: CNVEFPGLEQYF. As DNA, the CDR3 is TGCAACGTTGAATTCCCAGGGCTCGAGCAGTACTTC.

This chain uses TRBV6-5 with TRBJ2-1; no reliable D call. The CDR3 is made up of 15 amino acids. V was clipped by 6 bases and J by 0 bases, with 12 bases between them. Germline-derived CDR1 and CDR2 are MNHEY and SVGAGI. CDR3 region: CASSLTASSYNEQFF. The CDR3 coding sequence is TGTGCCAGCAGCCTTACAGCTAGCTCCTACAATGAGCAGTTCTTC.

V gene TRBV6-5 combines with J gene TRBJ2-2, with D unclear. The CDR3 runs 13 residues. Trimming took 6 bases from V and 1 from J, leaving 6 bases between them. The germline V gene encodes CDR1 MNHEY and CDR2 SVGAGI. The CDR3 loop is CASRLQNTGELFF. Written as DNA, the CDR3 is TGTGCCAGCAGGCTACAGAACACCGGGGAGCTGTTTTTT.

This clonotype was recorded at least ten times. The rearrangement links TRBV5-1 to TRBJ1-1, with no clear D. Germline CDR1 SGHRS, CDR2 YFSETQ. CDR3 length equals 14 residues. V lost 4 bases and J 4 bases, leaving 14 bases between the germline ends. The CDR3 loop reads CASSLELAGTEAFF. The CDR3 nucleotides read TGCGCCAGCAGCCTGGAACTGGCGGGCACTGAAGCTTTCTTT.

This clonotype has just a few counts. This chain joins TRBV15 and TRBJ2-1, with 10 bases matching TRBD2. The CDR3 totals 16 residues. CDR1 is LNHNV, CDR2 YYDKDF, per germline (reference sequence). J lost 4 bases, V lost 3 bases, and 6 bases had no gene match. This CDR3 reads CATSRTGTSVYNEQFF. CDR3 DNA sequence: TGTGCCACCAGCAGGACCGGGACTAGCGTGTACAATGAGCAGTTCTTC.

This chain connects TRBV10-1 to TRBJ2-7, with 7 bases matching TRBD1. J gave up 4 bases and V 5 bases, and 5 bases lay outside the gene matches. Germline values: CDR1 WNHNN, CDR2 SYGVQD (reference sequence). The CDR3 extends over 13 amino acids. The DNA for the CDR3 is TGCGCCAGCAGTCCCGGGACAGAGTACGAGCAGTACTTC. Translating gives CASSPGTEYEQYF.

This chain joins TRBV28 and TRBJ1-1; D unresolved. CDR3 size: 14 residues. The germline V gene encodes CDR1 MDHEN and CDR2 SYDVKM. V dropped 3 bases and J dropped 3 bases, with 11 bases sitting between them. The CDR3 spells CASSFHLRDTEAFF. For the CDR3, the DNA is TGTGCCAGCAGTTTTCACCTTAGGGACACTGAAGCTTTCTTT.

The chain combines TRBV20-1 with TRBJ2-7; TRBD1 matches at 9 bases. This CDR3 is 15 amino acids long. The V segment lost 4 bases and the J segment 1 base; nucleotides outside the gene matches: 8. CDR1 is DFQATT and CDR2 is SNEGSKA in the germline V gene (reference sequence). CDR3 nucleotide sequence: TGCAGTGCTACTAAGACAGGGGGAGGATCCTACGAGCAGTACTTC. It translates to CSATKTGGGSYEQYF.